This TCR beta chain was observed in a study of cytotoxic CD8 clonotypes in ibrutinib-treated CLL. Trimming took off 1 base at V and 3 bases at J, with 3 bases between the two ends. In germline, CDR1 is SNHLY, CDR2 FYNNEI. This CDR3 contains 12 residues. About this clone itself: Its antigen remains unknown.

Study-wide results and caveats: Clonality at baseline surpassed age-matched healthy donors and tracked circulating CD8+ T-cell counts.

Produced via immunoSEQ multiplex PCR; TCRdb's table is partial and in-frame only. The top ten hold 15% to 17% of the sample, which has roughly 250,000 clones, under 75% seen once. The clonotype originates from a human donor with chronic lymphocytic leukemia. The chain is built from TRBV2 and TRBJ2-5; D gene ambiguous. Sequencing used PBMCs, obtained after 24 months of ibrutinib treatment. CDR3 sequence (DNA): TGTGCCAGCAGTGAAGTTGAAGAGACCCAGTACTTC. Translated: CASSEVEETQYF.